The sequence of this TCR beta chain was determined in a study of CD8 T cells in ankylosing spondylitis. Whole-study findings and limits: Matched ankylosing spondylitis synovial fluid reportedly showed significant enrichment of disease-linked clones. About eight highly homologous variants made up a TCR beta motif that seemed to typify ankylosing spondylitis blood.

Comment on this clonotype: Antigen: not known.

The TCR beta libraries were generated through quantitative 5'-RACE incorporating molecular barcodes. TCRdb independently ran MiXCR on the 5' RACE reads; one entry per CDR3 protein. This table has about 800,000 distinct CDR3 sequences, 12% appearing once. The germline gives CDR1 MNHEY, CDR2 SVGEGT. V lost 8 bases and J 5 bases, leaving 10 bases between the germline ends. This CDR3 is 12 amino acids long. Input material: blood, either unsorted or a sorted T cell fraction (not recorded which). The V call is TRBV6-2 or TRBV6-3, the J call TRBJ1-5; D unclear. The TCR sequence derives from a male donor with ankylosing spondylitis. CDR3 sequence (DNA): TGTGCCAGCTCTCAAGTGGATCAGCCCCAGCATTTT. Protein product: CASSQVDQPQHF.